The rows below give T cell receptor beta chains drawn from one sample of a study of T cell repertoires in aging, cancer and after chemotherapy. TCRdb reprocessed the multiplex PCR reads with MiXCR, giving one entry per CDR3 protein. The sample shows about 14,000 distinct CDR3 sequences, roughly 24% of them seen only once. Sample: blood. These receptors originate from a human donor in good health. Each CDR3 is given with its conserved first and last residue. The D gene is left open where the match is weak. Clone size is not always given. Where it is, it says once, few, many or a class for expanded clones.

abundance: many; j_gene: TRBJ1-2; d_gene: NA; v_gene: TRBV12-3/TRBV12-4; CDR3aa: CASSPQGFGYTF; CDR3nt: TGTGCCAGCAGCCCACAGGGTTTTGGCTACACCTTC
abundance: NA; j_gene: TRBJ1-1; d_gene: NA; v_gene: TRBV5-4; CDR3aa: CASSLGDTTEAFF; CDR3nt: TGTGCCAGCAGCTTGGGTGACACCACTGAAGCTTTCTTT
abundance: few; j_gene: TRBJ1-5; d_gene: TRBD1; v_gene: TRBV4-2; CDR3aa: CASSQDLGQGSQPQHF; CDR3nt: TGTGCCAGCAGCCAAGATTTGGGACAGGGCTCCCAGCCCCAGCATTTT
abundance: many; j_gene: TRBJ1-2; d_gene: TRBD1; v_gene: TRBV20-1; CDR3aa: CSAITDGTGLNYGYTF; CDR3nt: TGCAGTGCTATTACGGACGGGACAGGACTTAACTATGGCTACACCTTC
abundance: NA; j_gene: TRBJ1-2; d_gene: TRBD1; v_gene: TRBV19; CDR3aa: CASRPTGGSVYGYIF; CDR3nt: TGTGCCAGTAGACCGACAGGGGGGAGTGTCTATGGCTACATCTTC
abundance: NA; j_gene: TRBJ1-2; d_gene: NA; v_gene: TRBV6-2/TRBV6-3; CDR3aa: CASSYSGGGRGYTF; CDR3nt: TGTGCCAGCAGTTACTCGGGGGGGGGCCGGGGCTACACCTTC
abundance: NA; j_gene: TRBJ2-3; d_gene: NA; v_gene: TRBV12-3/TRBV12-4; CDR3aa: CASSPNTDTQYF; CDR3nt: TGTGCCAGCAGTCCCAACACAGATACGCAGTATTTT
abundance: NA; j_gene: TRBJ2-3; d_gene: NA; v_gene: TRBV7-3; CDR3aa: CASSLRGGTDTQYF; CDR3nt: TGTGCCAGCAGCTTAAGGGGAGGCACAGATACGCAGTATTTT
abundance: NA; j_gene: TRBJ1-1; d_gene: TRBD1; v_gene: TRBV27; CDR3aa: CASSLSPRGHTEAFF; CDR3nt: TGTGCCAGCAGTTTAAGTCCCAGGGGGCACACTGAAGCTTTCTTT
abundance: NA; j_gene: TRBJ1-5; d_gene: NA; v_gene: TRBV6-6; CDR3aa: CASRQSWNQPQHF; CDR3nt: TGTGCCAGCAGACAGTCTTGGAATCAGCCCCAGCATTTT
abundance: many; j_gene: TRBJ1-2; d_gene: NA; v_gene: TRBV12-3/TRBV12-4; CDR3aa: CASSPDSYGYTF; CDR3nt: TGTGCCAGCAGTCCCGACAGCTATGGCTACACCTTC
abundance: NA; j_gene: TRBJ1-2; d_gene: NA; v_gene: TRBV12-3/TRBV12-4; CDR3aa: CASTRVHYGYTF; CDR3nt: TGTGCCAGCACGAGAGTTCACTATGGCTACACCTTC
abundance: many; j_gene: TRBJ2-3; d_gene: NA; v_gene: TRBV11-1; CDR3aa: CASSSSGTDTQYF; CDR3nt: TGTGCCAGCAGCTCGTCGGGCACAGATACGCAGTATTTT
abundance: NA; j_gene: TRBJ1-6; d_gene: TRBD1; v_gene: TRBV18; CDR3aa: CASSNNADRAHNSPLHF; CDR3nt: TGTGCCAGCTCAAATAACGCGGACAGGGCACATAATTCACCCCTCCACTTT
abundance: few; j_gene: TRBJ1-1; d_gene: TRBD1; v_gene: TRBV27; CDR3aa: CASRSSDRGTEAFF; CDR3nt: TGTGCCAGCAGATCCAGCGACAGGGGCACTGAAGCTTTCTTT
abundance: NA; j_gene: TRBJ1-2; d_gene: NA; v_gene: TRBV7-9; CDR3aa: CASSLAGSGHYGYTF; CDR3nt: TGTGCCAGCAGCTTAGCGGGGTCGGGGCACTATGGCTACACCTTC
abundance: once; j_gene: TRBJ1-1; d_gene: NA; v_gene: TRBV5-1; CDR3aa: CASSKTQNTEAFF; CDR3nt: TGTGCCAGCAGCAAGACACAGAACACTGAAGCTTTCTTT
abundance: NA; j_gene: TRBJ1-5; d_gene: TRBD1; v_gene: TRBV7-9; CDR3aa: CASILRQGGQPQHF; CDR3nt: TGTGCCAGCATCTTAAGGCAGGGGGGTCAGCCCCAGCATTTT
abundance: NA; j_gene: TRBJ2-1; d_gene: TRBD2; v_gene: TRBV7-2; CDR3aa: CASSLAGNYNEQFF; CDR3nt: TGTGCCAGCAGTTTAGCGGGGAACTACAATGAGCAGTTCTTC
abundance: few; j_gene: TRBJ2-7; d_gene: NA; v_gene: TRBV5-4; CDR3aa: CASSPEVDPYEQYF; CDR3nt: TGTGCCAGCAGCCCGGAGGTAGACCCCTACGAGCAGTACTTC
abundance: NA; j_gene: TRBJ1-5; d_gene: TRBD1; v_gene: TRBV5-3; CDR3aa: CARSWGQFGGQPQHF; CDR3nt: TGTGCCAGAAGCTGGGGACAGTTCGGAGGTCAGCCCCAGCATTTT